The T cell receptor beta chain described here comes from a study of beta chain features in type 1 diabetes. Regarding this clone: Antigen unknown.

The CDR3 has 14 residues. Looked up from germline, CDR1 is SGHAT and CDR2 is FQNNGV. The V end lost 5 bases, the J end lost 6 bases, and 17 bases lay between the germline ends. cDNA synthesis used the whole RNA isolate, giving expressed TCRB sequences. Samples of naive, central memory and regulatory T cells yielded a mean of about 3.7 million reads. Libraries were prepared by immunoSEQ multiplex PCR; TCRdb keeps only in-frame clonotypes and omits some of them. The data contain approximately 330,000 clones, about 11% of them singletons. Study-wide results and caveats: Compared with healthy donors, patients appeared to share more similar naive, central memory and regulatory TCRB repertoires.

The authors took one heparinised blood draw, averaging about 120 mL, from each donor. The chain employs TRBV11-2 and TRBJ2-7; possibly TRBD1 for D (5 bases). The origin of this receptor is a woman aged 25 to 39 in good health. Sequenced input: naive CD4+ T cells from blood. CDR3 DNA: TGTGCCAGCAGCACACCCAGGGAACTCGGCGAGCAGTACTTC. Protein product: CASSTPRELGEQYF.